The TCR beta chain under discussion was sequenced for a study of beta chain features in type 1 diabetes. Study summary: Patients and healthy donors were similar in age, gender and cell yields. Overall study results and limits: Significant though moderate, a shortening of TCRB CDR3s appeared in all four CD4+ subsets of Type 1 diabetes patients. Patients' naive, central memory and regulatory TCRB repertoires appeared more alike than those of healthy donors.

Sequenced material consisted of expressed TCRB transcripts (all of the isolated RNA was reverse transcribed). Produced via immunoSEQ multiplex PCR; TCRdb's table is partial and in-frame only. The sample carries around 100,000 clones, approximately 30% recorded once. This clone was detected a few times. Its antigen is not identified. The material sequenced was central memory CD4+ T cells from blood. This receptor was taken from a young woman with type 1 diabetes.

The CDR3: CASSTIDPGLQNEQFF. The DNA of the CDR3 is TGTGCCAGCAGCACCATAGATCCGGGACTCCAGAATGAGCAGTTCTTC. This chain joins TRBV5-6 and TRBJ2-1; tentatively, D is TRBD2 (6 bases). CDR3 length: 16 amino acids. Looked up from germline, CDR1 is SGHDT and CDR2 is YYEEEE. V dropped 4 bases and J dropped 7 bases, with 21 bases sitting between them.